This T cell receptor beta chain appears in the sequencing data of a study of blood T cell repertoires in COVID-19. Turning to the study itself: Sites in the United States, Italy and Spain provided acute and convalescent COVID-19 samples. In each case, the material was cDNA or gDNA derived from T cells, B-cell-depleted T cells, or PBMCs.

In the source study's methods: Counts of nucleated cells, estimated from reference gene primer amplification, were obtained. TCRdb's copy holds only in-frame clones and misses some; the assay was immunoSEQ multiplex PCR. V, J and clone size are those of that table, while D and trimming were read from the DNA. The table includes about 200,000 clones, 80% to 90% detected once. Trimming cost V 8 bases and J 0 bases, with 13 bases left between them. Germline loops: CDR1 MNHEY, CDR2 SVGAGI. This CDR3 has 14 residues. This chain uses TRBV6-5 with TRBJ1-1; D is perhaps TRBD1 (6 bases). This clonotype was obtained from a man aged 18-30 years with active or convalescent COVID-19. The sample taken for sequencing was peripheral blood. DNA of the CDR3: TGTGCCAGCCTGGAACAGGGACTGAACACTGAAGCTTTCTTT. This gives the protein CASLEQGLNTEAFF.